The source of this TCR beta chain is a study of technical replicates of blood from several donors. The CDR3 has 14 amino acids. The trim removed 5 bases at V and 5 bases at J, leaving 4 bases unmatched. Germline lookup yields CDR1 SGHAT and CDR2 FQNNGV. The method was immunoSEQ multiplex PCR; TCRdb's version includes in-frame clones alone and lacks a portion of them. Found here are around 79,000 clones, approximately 92% of them singletons; the top ten hold approximately 0.4%. This clone has only one observation. This clonotype was sampled from a human donor in good health. Some clones in this sample may be carry-over from other donors' samples. This rearrangement joins TRBV11-2 to TRBJ1-4; TRBD1 aligns across 8 bases. Input material: T cells isolated from PBMCs. In DNA, the CDR3 is TGTGCCAGCAGCACAAACAGGGGGAATGAAAAACTGTTTTTT. Its translation: CASSTNRGNEKLFF. Full variable domain (rest looked up from reference TRBV11-2 and TRBJ1-4): EAGVAQSPRYKIIEKRQSVAFWCNPISGHATLYWYQQILGQGPKLLIQFQNNGVVDDSQLPKDRFSAERLKGVDSTLKIQPAKLEDSAVYLCASSTNRGNEKLFFGSGTQLSVL.